The following is a T cell receptor (beta chain) sequence with its context. Its antigen remains unidentified. The sample comes from a study of T cell responses to AZD1222 COVID-19 vaccine. The study, taken as a whole, reports: It should be noted that donors were predominantly white British and more often female, and clonal diversity was possibly underestimated. Just 5 to 7 AZD1222 recipients were seropositive at baseline. The repertoires were collected only after the peak T cell response.

Produced via immunoSEQ multiplex PCR; TCRdb's table is partial and in-frame only. The sample holds about 94,000 clones, around 87% seen once. Researchers grouped second doses given at about 4 or about 12 weeks into one pool. The V gene's germline CDR1 is SGHRS and CDR2 YFSETQ. The CDR3 is 14 residues long. Trimming took off 0 bases at V and 5 bases at J, with 12 bases between the two ends. This sample comprised peripheral blood, obtained 28 days after the second AZD1222 dose. The rearrangement joins TRBV5-1 to TRBJ2-7; D may match TRBD1 or TRBD2 (5 bases each). The receptor was derived from an adult who received the AZD1222 COVID-19 vaccine. This CDR3 is CASSLGQGADEQYF. The CDR3, as DNA: TGCGCCAGCAGCTTGGGGCAGGGAGCGGACGAGCAGTACTTC.